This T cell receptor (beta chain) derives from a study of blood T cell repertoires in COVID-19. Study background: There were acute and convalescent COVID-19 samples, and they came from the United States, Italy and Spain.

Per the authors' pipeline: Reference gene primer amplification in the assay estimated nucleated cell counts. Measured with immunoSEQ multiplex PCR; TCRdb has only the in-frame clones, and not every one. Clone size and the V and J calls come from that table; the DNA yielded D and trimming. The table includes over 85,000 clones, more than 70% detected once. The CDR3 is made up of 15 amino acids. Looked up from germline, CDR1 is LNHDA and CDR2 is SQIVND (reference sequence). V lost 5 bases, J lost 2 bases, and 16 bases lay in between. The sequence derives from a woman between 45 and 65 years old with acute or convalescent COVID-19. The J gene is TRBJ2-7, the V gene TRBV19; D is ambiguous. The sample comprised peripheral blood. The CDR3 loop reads CASSRRPEAAYEQYF. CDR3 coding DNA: TGTGCCAGTAGTCGTCGCCCCGAGGCGGCCTACGAGCAGTACTTC.